Following are 18 T cell receptor beta chains from one sample sequenced in a study of beta chain features in type 1 diabetes (dated 2018 in TCRdb). Libraries were prepared through the immunoSEQ multiplex PCR assay. The entire amount of isolated RNA was reverse transcribed using the High Capacity cDNA Reverse Transcription Kit, so the sequenced TCRB transcripts were expressed ones. TCRdb holds this immuneACCESS table with in-frame rearrangements only. Some clones are missing; in checked studies, unresolved V genes explain under half, and the rest has no known cause. The sample contains just over 15,000 clones, 40% to 55% of them found a single time. The top ten hold approximately 0.53% of the sample. Source material: stem cell memory CD4+ T cells from blood. The cell subset or site label of this sample denotes: stem cell-like memory CD4+ T cells. The receptor set was obtained from a woman between 35 and 50 years old in good health.

This clone was seen once. This chain uses TRBV6-5 with TRBJ2-5, with 7 bases matching TRBD2. The ends lost 6 bases at V and 4 bases at J; junction bases unmatched: 11. The CDR3 runs 15 residues. The V gene's germline CDR1 is MNHEY and CDR2 SVGAGI. CDR3 in amino acids: CASRRRGGGGETQYF. The DNA of the CDR3 is TGTGCCAGCAGACGCCGCGGGGGTGGAGGAGAGACCCAGTACTTC.

The V and J genes are TRBV6-5 and TRBJ2-7, with 7 nucleotides matching TRBD2. With 7 bases clipped from V and 4 bases from J, the junction kept 10 bases outside the gene matches. Germline CDR1 and CDR2: MNHEY and SVGAGI. CDR3 length equals 14 residues. CDR3 region: CASKTSVFGYEQYF. The CDR3, as DNA: TGTGCCAGCAAAACTAGCGTGTTTGGGTACGAGCAGTACTTC.

The V and J genes are TRBV16 and TRBJ2-1; D possibly corresponds to TRBD1 (6 bases). CDR3 length equals 16 residues. V dropped 0 bases and J dropped 10 bases, with 19 bases sitting between them. Germline loops: CDR1 KGHSY, CDR2 FQNENV. CDR3 DNA: TGTGCCAGCAGCCAATCTCTGGGGGCTAGACCCATCGAGCAGTTCTTC. Residues: CASSQSLGARPIEQFF.

This clone was observed a handful of times. The chain links TRBV27 to TRBJ2-5, with D perhaps TRBD2 (6 bases). The DNA end lines up better with TRBJ2-7; the J call may be wrong. CDR1 is MNHEY and CDR2 is SMNVEV in the germline V gene (reference sequence). The CDR3 length is 13 residues. The CDR3 nucleotides are TGTGCCAGCTGGGGGGTTGCAGGCCTCGAGCAGTACTTC. It is translated as CASWGVAGLEQYF.

This chain joins TRBV27 and TRBJ1-2, with a possible D match to TRBD1 (6 bases). Germline V gene sequence: CDR1 MNHEY, CDR2 SMNVEV (reference sequence). The CDR3 runs 13 residues. V lost 5 bases and J lost 4, with 11 bases in between. CDR3 bases: TGTGCCAGCAGTCCAACAGGGCCCTATGGCTACACCTTC. Protein sequence: CASSPTGPYGYTF.

By share, this clone ranks as medium-sized (0.01 to 0.1%). The chain recombines TRBV7-9 with TRBJ1-1; 7 bases map to TRBD1. Germline-derived CDR1 and CDR2 are SEHNR and FQNEAQ (reference sequence). V lost 5 bases, J lost 6 bases, and 12 bases stayed unmatched. This CDR3 region has 15 residues. In DNA form, the CDR3 reads TGTGCCAGCAGCCAAGGACAGGCGAGGGTTTCTGAAGCTTTCTTT. Protein: CASSQGQARVSEAFF.

V and J are TRBV5-4 and TRBJ2-5; D is possibly TRBD1 (7 bases). V lost 0 bases and J lost 6, with 12 bases in between. The CDR3 has 14 amino acids. CDR1 SGHNT and CDR2 YYREEE come from the germline V gene (reference sequence). The CDR3 spells CASSLAGGRQTQYF. The CDR3 DNA follows: TGTGCCAGCAGCTTGGCAGGGGGGAGGCAGACCCAGTACTTC.

The V gene is TRBV6-6, the J gene TRBJ1-5; 7 bases align to TRBD1. The CDR3 runs to 14 residues. The ends lost 2 bases at V and 5 bases at J; junction bases unmatched: 3. Germline loops: CDR1 MNHNY, CDR2 SVGAGI (reference sequence). The CDR3 DNA is TGTGCCAGCAGTTACGCAGGGGGACATCAGCCCCAGCATTTT. This encodes CASSYAGGHQPQHF.

The V gene is TRBV6-5, the J gene TRBJ1-1, with 7 bases matching TRBD1. The CDR3 runs to 13 residues. Germline CDR1 and CDR2: MNHEY and SVGAGI. V shed 5 bases and J 5 bases; nucleotides not matched to a gene: 5. CDR3: CASSNTGETEAFF. CDR3 nucleotide sequence: TGTGCCAGCAGTAATACAGGGGAAACTGAAGCTTTCTTT.

The chain uses TRBV11-2 and TRBJ1-5; tentative D call: TRBD1 (5 bases). From germline, CDR1 is SGHAT and CDR2 FQNNGV. Trimming pared 1 base from V and 7 bases from J, leaving 14 bases between. This CDR3 is 15 amino acids long. The CDR3 nucleotides read TGTGCCAGCAGCTTAGGACAGTTCCTTCAACAGCCCCAGCATTTT. It yields the protein CASSLGQFLQQPQHF.

The chain is built from TRBV5-6 and TRBJ1-4; D is possibly TRBD1 (5 bases). V lost 0 bases and J lost 2, with 8 bases in between. The CDR3 runs to 15 residues. Germline CDR1 is SGHDT and CDR2 is YYEEEE. CDR3 loop: CASSLEGATNEKLFF. CDR3 bases: TGTGCCAGCAGCTTGGAAGGGGCTACTAATGAAAAACTGTTTTTT.

The chain is built from TRBV6-5 and TRBJ2-5; 7 nucleotides align to TRBD1. The CDR3 extends over 14 amino acids. The V gene's germline CDR1 is MNHEY and CDR2 SVGAGI. The V gene end was trimmed by 6 bases and the J gene end by 0 bases; junction bases not matched to a gene: 4. Here the CDR3 DNA reads TGTGCCAGCAGGCCGACAGGGCACCAAGAGACCCAGTACTTC. Residues: CASRPTGHQETQYF.

This chain connects TRBV7-8 to TRBJ1-2, with 11 nucleotides matching TRBD1. Losses at the gene ends were 2 bases for V and 8 bases for J; bases not matched to a gene: 13. Germline CDR1 is SGHVS and CDR2 is FQNEAQ. CDR3 length: 17 residues. The CDR3 reads CASSLRAVGQGAYGYTF. The CDR3 region has the DNA TGTGCCAGCAGCTTACGAGCAGTCGGACAGGGGGCTTACGGCTACACCTTC. The whole variable domain, filled in from reference TRBV7-8 and TRBJ1-2, reads GAGVSQSPRYKVAKRGQDVALRCDPISGHVSLFWYQQALGQGPEFLTYFQNEAQLDKSGLPSDRFFAERPEGSVSTLKIQRTQQEDSAVYLCASSLRAVGQGAYGYTFGSGTRLTVV.

A few counts support this clone. This chain uses TRBV25-1 with TRBJ1-2; maybe TRBD1 (5 bases). Trimming took 4 bases from V and 6 from J, leaving 15 bases between them. Germline V gene data show CDR1 as MGHDK and CDR2 as SYGVNS. The CDR3 is 14 amino acids. The chain's CDR3 is CASSAPGLSDGYTF. The CDR3 nucleotides read TGTGCCAGCAGTGCTCCAGGGCTCTCGGATGGCTACACCTTC.

By sample fraction, this clone is medium-sized (0.01 to 0.1%). This chain uses TRBV7-2 with TRBJ2-5; D is undetermined. CDR1 is SGHTA, CDR2 FQGNSA, per germline. V was clipped by 5 bases and J by 0 bases, with 4 bases between them. This CDR3 region has 12 residues. The CDR3 region has the DNA TGTGCCAGCAGCCGGTACCAAGAGACCCAGTACTTC. As protein: CASSRYQETQYF. The full variable domain, in which reference TRBV7-2 and TRBJ2-5 provide the parts outside the CDR3, is GAGVSQSPSNKVTEKGKDVELRCDPISGHTALYWYRQSLGQGLEFLIYFQGNSAPDKSGLPSDRFSAERTGGSVSTLTIQRTQQEDSAVYLCASSRYQETQYFGPGTRLLVL.

This clone came up a few times. V gene TRBV7-9 combines with J gene TRBJ2-2; weak D call: TRBD1 (5 bases). The CDR3 covers 18 residues. The V gene lost 2 bases and the J gene lost 0 bases, with 16 bases spanning the gap. Germline lookup yields CDR1 SEHNR and CDR2 FQNEAQ (reference sequence). This CDR3 reads CASSLWGGPISNTGELFF. DNA of the CDR3: TGTGCCAGCAGCTTATGGGGCGGCCCTATTTCGAACACCGGGGAGCTGTTTTTT.

This clone was found a few times. This chain joins TRBV5-6 and TRBJ1-2; no firm D call. The germline CDR1 and CDR2 sequences are SGHDT and YYEEEE. V gave up 4 bases and J gave up 2 bases, with 12 bases separating them. The CDR3 loop spans 14 amino acids. CDR3 DNA sequence: TGTGCCAGCAGCGCCATCAGGCTGAACTATGGCTACACCTTC. Residues: CASSAIRLNYGYTF.

By sample share, this clone is medium-sized. This chain connects TRBV4-2 to TRBJ1-5; D call uncertain. The CDR3 extends over 19 amino acids. Germline CDR1 LGHNA, CDR2 YNFKEQ. The V end lost 0 bases, the J end lost 1 base, and 19 bases lay between the germline ends. CDR3 in DNA: TGTGCCAGCAGCCAAGATGACGGGGTCGGGGATTGGAGCAATCAGCCCCAGCATTTT. The encoded protein is CASSQDDGVGDWSNQPQHF.